This T cell receptor beta chain was captured by sequencing in a study of siplizumab effects on memory and regulatory T cells. Worth noting for this clone: Its antigen is not known.

Overall study findings and caveats: Naive T cells were seemingly more diverse than memory cells, and major contributions to the alloresponse seemed to be made by them.

The CDR3 loop spans 14 amino acids. Germline V gene lookup returns CDR1 MNHEY and CDR2 SMNVEV (reference sequence). V was shortened by 6 bases and J by 0 bases, with 9 bases between the two germline ends. The protocol was immunoSEQ multiplex PCR, while the TCRdb copy is restricted to in-frame clones and leaves out a portion. This table holds 70,000 to 95,000 clones, approximately 93% found once. The source of this sequence is a human donor in good health. The chain joins TRBV27 to TRBJ1-3; D not resolved. The sequencing sample was made of CD8+ T cells sorted from blood. In DNA form, the CDR3 reads TGTGCCAGCAGCAAGAGAAGCTCTGGAAACACCATATATTTT. It specifies CASSKRSSGNTIYF.